The TCR beta chain described here comes from a study of T cell repertoires in cytomegalovirus infection (dated by TCRdb to about 2019). Study-wide context: Recently identified HLA-C-restricted CMV epitopes, whose presentation resists viral immunomodulation, were targeted by peptide stimulations together with well-studied HLA-B-restricted epitopes. Donor HLA type was relevant to the analysis, as public TCR beta signatures indicated carriage of CMV infection together with the matching HLA type.

Study-wide conclusions, independent of this receptor: In both this cohort and an independent roughly 400-donor cohort, the cumulative frequency of public TCR beta family members distinguished carriers of CMV infection plus the relevant HLA type. The ex vivo response was dominated by HLA-C-restricted CMV-specific TCR beta clonotypes, which also provided the single most frequent clonotype in two of eight donors.

The meaning of the sample's treatment or condition label: in vitro stimulation with specific CMV peptide epitopes to enrich CMV-specific T cells. The sequencer listed for this sample is Illumina HiSeq 1500. In-frame beta chains were kept once TCRdb had trimmed the public reads at Q25 with fastp and called clones with MiXCR. Rows are combined by CDR3 protein, so each entry shows the most common genes and DNA. Recorded for this sample are some 200,000 distinct CDR3 sequences; roughly two fifths of them occurred a single time. The ten largest make up 55% to 60% of the sample. Notes on this clonotype: Its antigen remains unidentified. No base qualities exist here, and no much larger clone lies one base off it.

The sample here was CD8+ T cells from cultured PBMCs, taken from culture after CMV antigen stimulation. The receptor was derived from a human donor in good health (CMV status not recorded). Some clones in this sample may be carry-over from other donors' samples.

Read as DNA, the sequence is TGTGCCAGCAGCTCAGGTGCAGATACGCAGTATTTT. The resulting protein is CASSSGADTQYF. The rearrangement combines TRBV7-8 with TRBJ2-3; no D gene call is confident. V is cut by 4 bases and J by 4 bases, and the space between the germline ends is 6 bases. Inclusive of the bounding cysteine and phenylalanine, the CDR3 is 12 residues long. The entry retains the CDR3 DNA only, 36 bases that are in frame from base 1. Looking up the germline V gene yields CDR1 SGHVS and CDR2 FQNEAQ.